This T cell receptor (beta chain) was sequenced in a study of OX40 agonist ivuxolimab in advanced cancers. Across the study: Those treated in dose escalation had hepatocellular carcinoma, melanoma, renal cell cancer or head and neck cancer. Males comprised 82.7% of the group, whose mean age was about 61 years (range 23 to 79).

V lost 0 bases and J 8 bases, leaving 14 bases between the germline ends. This CDR3 region has 15 residues. Germline loops: CDR1 SGDLS, CDR2 YYNGEE. The study, taken as a whole, reports: Antigen specificity of clonally expanded peripheral T cells was not established.

This clone was picked up a small number of times. Its target is unknown. The data were produced by immunoSEQ multiplex PCR, yet TCRdb's version contains in-frame clones alone and is incomplete. The data contain 65,000 to 80,000 clones, roughly 83% of them singletons. The clonotype comes from an adult with an advanced solid tumor such as melanoma, head and neck, liver or kidney cancer. V is TRBV9 and J is TRBJ1-4; a possible D gene is TRBD1 (6 bases). The sequenced sample was CD4+ or CD8+ T cells sorted from blood, obtained in a trial of the OX40 agonist ivuxolimab. The DNA for the CDR3 is TGTGCCAGCAGCGTAGAGACAGGCCCTAGGGAAAAACTGTTTTTT. Its translation: CASSVETGPREKLFF.